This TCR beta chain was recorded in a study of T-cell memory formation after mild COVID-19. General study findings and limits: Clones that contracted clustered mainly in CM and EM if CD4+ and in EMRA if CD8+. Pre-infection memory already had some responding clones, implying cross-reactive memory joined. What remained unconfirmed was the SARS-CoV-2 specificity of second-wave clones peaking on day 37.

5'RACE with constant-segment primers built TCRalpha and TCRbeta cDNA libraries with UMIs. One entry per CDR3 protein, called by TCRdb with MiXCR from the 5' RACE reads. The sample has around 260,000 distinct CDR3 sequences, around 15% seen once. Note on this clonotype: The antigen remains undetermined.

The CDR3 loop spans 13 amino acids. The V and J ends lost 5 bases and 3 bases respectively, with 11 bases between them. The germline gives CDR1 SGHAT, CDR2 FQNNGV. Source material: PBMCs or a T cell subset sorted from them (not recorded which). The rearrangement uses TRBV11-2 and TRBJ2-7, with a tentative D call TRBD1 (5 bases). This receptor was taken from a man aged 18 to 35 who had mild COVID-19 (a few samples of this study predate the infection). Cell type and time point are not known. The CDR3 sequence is CASSGDSLYEQYF. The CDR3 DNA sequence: TGTGCCAGCAGCGGAGACAGCCTCTACGAGCAGTACTTC.